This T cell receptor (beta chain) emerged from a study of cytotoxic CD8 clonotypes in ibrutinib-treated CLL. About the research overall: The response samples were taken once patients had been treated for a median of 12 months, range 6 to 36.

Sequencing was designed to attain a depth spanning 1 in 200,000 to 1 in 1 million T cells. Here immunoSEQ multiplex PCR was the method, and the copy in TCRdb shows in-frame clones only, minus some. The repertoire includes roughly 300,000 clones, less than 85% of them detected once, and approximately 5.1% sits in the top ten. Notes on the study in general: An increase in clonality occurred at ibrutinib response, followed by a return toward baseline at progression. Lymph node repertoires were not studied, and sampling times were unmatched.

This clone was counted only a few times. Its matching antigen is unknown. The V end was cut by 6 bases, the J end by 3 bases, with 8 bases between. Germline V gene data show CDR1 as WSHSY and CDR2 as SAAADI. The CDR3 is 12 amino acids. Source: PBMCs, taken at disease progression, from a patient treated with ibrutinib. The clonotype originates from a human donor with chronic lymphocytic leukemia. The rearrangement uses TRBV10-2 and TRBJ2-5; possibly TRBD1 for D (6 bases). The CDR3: CASRDREETQYF. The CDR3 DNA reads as TGCGCCAGCAGGGACAGAGAAGAGACCCAGTACTTC.